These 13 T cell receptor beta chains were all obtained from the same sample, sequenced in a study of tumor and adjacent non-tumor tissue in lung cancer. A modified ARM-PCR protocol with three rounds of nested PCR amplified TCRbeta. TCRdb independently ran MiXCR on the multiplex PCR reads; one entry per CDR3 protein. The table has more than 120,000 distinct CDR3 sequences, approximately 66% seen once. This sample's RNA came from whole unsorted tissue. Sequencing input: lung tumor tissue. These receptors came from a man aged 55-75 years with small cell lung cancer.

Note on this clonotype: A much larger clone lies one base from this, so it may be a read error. The CDR3 loop reads CSARSSSGSTYNEQFF. The CDR3 DNA reads as TGCAGTGCTAGGTCCTCTAGCGGGAGCACCTACAATGAGCAGTTCTTC. V usage is TRBV20-1 and J usage is TRBJ2-1; 10 bases are shared with TRBD2. There are 16 residues in the CDR3. Trimming at V came to 3 bases and at J to 2 bases, leaving 7 bases not matched to a gene. Germline V gene data show CDR1 as DFQATT and CDR2 as SNEGSKA (reference sequence).

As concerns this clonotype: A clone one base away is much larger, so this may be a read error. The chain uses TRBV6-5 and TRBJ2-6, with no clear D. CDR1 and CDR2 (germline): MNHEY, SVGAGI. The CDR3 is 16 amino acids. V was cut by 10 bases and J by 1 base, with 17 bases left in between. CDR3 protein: CANTVSAVSGANVLTF. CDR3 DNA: TGTGCCAACACGGTATCTGCGGTGTCTGGGGCCAACGTCCTGACTTTC.

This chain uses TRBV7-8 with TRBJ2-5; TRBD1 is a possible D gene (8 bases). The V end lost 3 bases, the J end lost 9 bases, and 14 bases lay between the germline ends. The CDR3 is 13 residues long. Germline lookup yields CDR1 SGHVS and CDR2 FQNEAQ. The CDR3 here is CASSLTGEGAQYF. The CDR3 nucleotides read TGTGCCAGCAGCTTGACAGGGGAGGGGGCCCAGTACTTC.

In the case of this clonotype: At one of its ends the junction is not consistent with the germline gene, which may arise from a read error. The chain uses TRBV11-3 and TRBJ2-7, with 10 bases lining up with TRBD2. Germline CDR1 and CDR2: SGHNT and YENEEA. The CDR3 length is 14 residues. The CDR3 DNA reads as TGTACCAGCAGCTTAAGCGGGAGGGCCTACGGGCAGTACTTC. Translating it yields CTSSLSGRAYGQYF.

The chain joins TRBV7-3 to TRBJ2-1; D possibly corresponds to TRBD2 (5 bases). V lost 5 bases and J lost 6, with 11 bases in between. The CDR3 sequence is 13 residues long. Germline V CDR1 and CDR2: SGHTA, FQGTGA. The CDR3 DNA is TGTGCCAGCAGCCAAGCAGGACTCAATGAGCAGTTCTTC. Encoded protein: CASSQAGLNEQFF.

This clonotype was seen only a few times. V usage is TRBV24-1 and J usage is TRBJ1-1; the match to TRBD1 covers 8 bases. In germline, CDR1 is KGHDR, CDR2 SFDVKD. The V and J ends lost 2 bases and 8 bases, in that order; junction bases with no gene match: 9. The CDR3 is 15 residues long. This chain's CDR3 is CATSDSHSGTGEAFF. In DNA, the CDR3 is TGTGCCACCAGTGATTCACACTCCGGGACAGGCGAAGCTTTCTTT.

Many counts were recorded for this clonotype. DNA of the CDR3: TGCAGTGCTAGGGATCAGGACACCCTGAATGAGCAGTTCTTC. Translation gives CSARDQDTLNEQFF. This rearrangement joins TRBV20-1 to TRBJ2-1; weak D call: TRBD1 (5 bases). Trimming left V 3 bases short and J 7 bases short, with 16 bases between. CDR3 length: 14 amino acids. The V gene's germline CDR1 is DFQATT and CDR2 SNEGSKA (reference sequence).

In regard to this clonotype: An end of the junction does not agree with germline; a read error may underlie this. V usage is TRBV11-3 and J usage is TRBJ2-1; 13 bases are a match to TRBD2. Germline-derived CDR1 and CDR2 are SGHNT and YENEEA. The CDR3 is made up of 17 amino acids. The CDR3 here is CVSCSGLAGWPYNEQFF. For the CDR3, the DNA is TGTGTCAGCTGCTCGGGACTAGCGGGATGGCCCTACAATGAGCAGTTCTTC.

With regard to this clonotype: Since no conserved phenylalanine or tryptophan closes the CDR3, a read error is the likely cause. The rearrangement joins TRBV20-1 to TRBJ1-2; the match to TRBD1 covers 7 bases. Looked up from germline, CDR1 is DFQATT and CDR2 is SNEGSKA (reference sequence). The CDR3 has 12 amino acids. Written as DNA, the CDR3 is TGCAGAGCAGCGGGACAGACGTACGGCTACACCTTA. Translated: CRAAGQTYGYTL.

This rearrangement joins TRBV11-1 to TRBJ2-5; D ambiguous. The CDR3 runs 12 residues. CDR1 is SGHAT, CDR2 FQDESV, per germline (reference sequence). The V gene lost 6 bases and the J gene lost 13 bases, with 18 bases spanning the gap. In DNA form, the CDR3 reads TGTGCCAGCAGGGGGTACCAAGAGGCCCGGTACTTC. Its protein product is CASRGYQEARYF.

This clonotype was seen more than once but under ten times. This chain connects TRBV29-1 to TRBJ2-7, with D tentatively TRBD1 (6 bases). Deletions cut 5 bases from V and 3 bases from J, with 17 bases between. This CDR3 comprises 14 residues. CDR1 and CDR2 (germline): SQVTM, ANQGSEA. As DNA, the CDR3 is TGCAGCGTTAATACCGGGACACCCAACTACGAGCAGTACTTC. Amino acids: CSVNTGTPNYEQYF.

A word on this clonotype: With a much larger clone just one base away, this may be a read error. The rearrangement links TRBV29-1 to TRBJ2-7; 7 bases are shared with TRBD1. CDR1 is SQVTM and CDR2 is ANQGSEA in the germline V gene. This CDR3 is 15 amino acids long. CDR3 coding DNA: TGCAGCGTAGTACAATGGGACAGCTCCTCCCACGAGCAGTACTTC. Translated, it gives CSVVQWDSSSHEQYF.

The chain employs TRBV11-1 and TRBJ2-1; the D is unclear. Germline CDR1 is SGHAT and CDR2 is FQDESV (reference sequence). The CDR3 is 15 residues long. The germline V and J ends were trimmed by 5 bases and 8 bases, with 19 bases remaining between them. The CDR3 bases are TGTGCCAGCAGCACACTTAGCCTTATTGGAGATGAGCAGTTCTTC. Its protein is CASSTLSLIGDEQFF.